Ten or more counts support the clone carrying this TCR beta chain. MiXCR, applied by TCRdb to the RACE reads, yields one record per CDR3 protein. This sample carries about 56,000 distinct CDR3 sequences, 9.3% of them seen once, and the ten largest clones take roughly 14%. These data originate in a study of human T cells and chemical hapten exposure. The time point denotes: patch test 1, 2 weeks after DPC sensitization. Treatment denoted: therapeutic diphenylcyclopropenone sensitization with weekly scalp DPC. CDR3 length: 14 residues. Looked up from germline, CDR1 is SGHNT and CDR2 is YYREEE (reference sequence). V lost 4 bases, J lost 5 bases, and 2 bases stayed unmatched.

The sequencing used whole blood, collected in connection with sensitization to the hapten diphenylcyclopropenone (DPC). The origin of this receptor is a woman aged 40-49 years with alopecia areata. Some clones in this sample may be carry-over from other donors' samples. The rearrangement links TRBV5-4 to TRBJ2-1; 11 nucleotides align to TRBD2. This CDR3 reads CASSTGLADNEQFF. CDR3 DNA: TGTGCCAGCAGCACGGGACTAGCGGACAATGAGCAGTTCTTC.